The next 3 T cell receptor beta chains were all read from a single sample in a study of blood T cells in healthy people across ages. Then a second PCR, running about 6 to 12 cycles, was carried out with a sample-barcoded 5' primer and a J-beta primer mix. TCRdb fed the 5' RACE reads into MiXCR, producing one record per CDR3 protein. Here the sample spans some 920,000 distinct CDR3 sequences, about 53% being singletons. The specimen was blood. Receptors were obtained from a woman in her sixties or seventies in good health.

This chain connects TRBV2 to TRBJ2-5; 14 bases fit TRBD2. The closer fit of TRBJ2-7 to the DNA end suggests the J call may be wrong. This CDR3 comprises 16 residues. Germline V CDR1 and CDR2: SNHLY, FYNNEI. The CDR3 DNA reads as TGTGCCAGCACTGGCGGACTAGCGGGAGGTTATGGCGAGCAGTACTTC. It specifies CASTGGLAGGYGEQYF.

The rearrangement uses TRBV30 and TRBJ2-1; TRBD1 might be the D (5 bases). The CDR3 is 13 amino acids. Germline V gene sequence: CDR1 GTSNPN, CDR2 SVGIG (reference sequence). V lost 5 bases, J lost 5 bases, and 13 bases lay in between. The CDR3 reads CAWDHRINNEQFF. In nucleotides, the CDR3 is TGTGCCTGGGACCACAGGATTAACAATGAGCAGTTCTTC.

The chain links TRBV13 to TRBJ2-7; D unclear. The germline V and J ends were trimmed by 5 bases and 3 bases, with 17 bases remaining between them. This CDR3 has 15 residues. CDR1 is PRHDT, CDR2 FYEKMQ, per germline (reference sequence). In nucleotides, the CDR3 is TGTGCCAGCAGCAAAGCGAGACACACAAGCTACGAGCAGTACTTC. Translated, it gives CASSKARHTSYEQYF.